This T cell receptor (beta chain) emerged from a study of blood T cell repertoires in COVID-19. The V gene lost 5 bases and the J gene lost 1 base, with 14 bases spanning the gap. CDR1 SGHAT and CDR2 FQNNGV come from the germline V gene. The CDR3 length is 15 residues. Seattle researchers signed up patients amid active infection and tracked them longitudinally. Using immunoSEQ multiplex PCR, the repertoire was profiled, and TCRdb retains in-frame clones only, with some absent. The sample consists of over 200,000 clones, 80% to 95% of them appearing once. The chain is built from TRBV11-2 and TRBJ1-1; no definite D call. This clonotype was obtained from a man aged 60-69 years with COVID-19, enrolled during active disease. Source material: peripheral blood. Here the CDR3 DNA reads TGTGCCAGCAGCACCCCGAGCGGGAGGAACACTGAAGCTTTCTTT. This codes for CASSTPSGRNTEAFF.